This is a list of T cell receptor beta chains from one sample in a study of graft-versus-host responses after intestinal transplantation. These TCRs' antigens remain unknown. The protocol was immunoSEQ multiplex PCR, while the TCRdb copy is restricted to in-frame clones and leaves out a portion. The sample shows approximately 82,000 clones, roughly nine tenths of them seen only once. Sequencing was performed on unstimulated CD4+ T cells sorted from spleen or lymph node cells, taken before intestinal transplant. The receptors were sampled from a human donor who received an intestinal transplant. The CDR3 runs from the conserved cysteine through the conserved F or W. The order of the fields is J gene, D gene, clone size, V gene, CDR3 DNA, CDR3 protein. D genes are given only for firm matches. Only some rows state a clone size, as once, few, many or a class for expanded clones.

TRBJ2-7 . . TRBV4-3 TGCGCCAGCAGCCAAGGAATAGCCCGGGAACCGTCCTACGAGCAGTACTTC CASSQGIAREPSYEQYF
TRBJ1-2 TRBD1 . TRBV19 TGTGCCAGTAGCCCGGGACAGGCGTTCTATGGCTACACCTTC CASSPGQAFYGYTF
TRBJ1-1 . . TRBV18 TGTGCCAGCTCCGACCAGGCAGATTGGAACACTGAAGCTTTCTTT CASSDQADWNTEAFF
TRBJ2-6 . . TRBV30 TGTGCCTGGCTATTACAGGGCCCCCCGTCTGGGGCCAACGTCCTGACTTTC CAWLLQGPPSGANVLTF
TRBJ2-7 TRBD1 . TRBV7-2 TGTGCCAGCAGCTTTAGGACAGGGTCCTACGAGCAGTACTTC CASSFRTGSYEQYF
TRBJ1-2 . . TRBV19 TGTGCCAGTAGCTCGTATGGCTACACCTTC CASSSYGYTF
TRBJ2-3 TRBD1 . TRBV5-1 TGCGCCAGCAGCACGGGACAGGGGGCAACAGATACGCAGTATTTT CASSTGQGATDTQYF
TRBJ1-3 . . TRBV7-2 TGTGCCAGCAGCTTAGCGGCAGGCTCAGGAAACACCATATATTTT CASSLAAGSGNTIYF
TRBJ2-2 . . TRBV2 TGTGCCAGCAAATCACTAGGACCCGGCGGGGAGCTGTTTTTT CASKSLGPGGELFF
TRBJ1-1 . . TRBV30 TGTGCCTGGAGTGCAACAGGGACCATGCACACTGAAGCTTTCTTT CAWSATGTMHTEAFF
TRBJ2-7 . . TRBV4-3 TGCGCCAGCAGCCACGGGGATCGTGACGAGCAGTACTTC CASSHGDRDEQYF
TRBJ2-7 TRBD1 . TRBV7-9 TGTGCCAGCAGCCCACCAGGGACAGGGGTCTACGAGCAGTACTTC CASSPPGTGVYEQYF
TRBJ1-2 . . TRBV5-4 TGTGCCAGCAGCTTAGGCCAGGGAGGAGGCCTGTTCTATGGCTACACCTTC CASSLGQGGGLFYGYTF
TRBJ2-1 . few TRBV5-6 TGTGCCAGCAGGCTGACAGCTGCCGAATACAATGAGCAGTTCTTC CASRLTAAEYNEQFF
TRBJ2-7 . . TRBV19 TGTGCCAGTAGTATAACAGTGACCTACGAGCAGTACTTC CASSITVTYEQYF
TRBJ1-4 TRBD1 . TRBV11-3 TGTGCCAGCAGCAAAAGACAGGGGGGCGAAAAACTGTTTTTT CASSKRQGGEKLFF
TRBJ2-1 . . TRBV7-9 TGTGCCAGCAGCTCGAAACAGGACAATGAGCAGTTCTTC CASSSKQDNEQFF
TRBJ2-2 . . TRBV5-1 TGCGCCAGCAGCTCCGGACAGACCGGCGGGGAGCTGTTTTTT CASSSGQTGGELFF
TRBJ1-1 TRBD1 . TRBV9 TGTGCCAGCAGCGTAGCTACGGGGGGACAGGGGAGGACTGAAGCTTTCTTT CASSVATGGQGRTEAFF
TRBJ1-1 TRBD1 . TRBV10-3 TGTGCCATCAGTGATGGCAGGGGGCAGTCTGAAGCTTTCTTT CAISDGRGQSEAFF
TRBJ2-3 TRBD2 . TRBV6-6 TGTGCCAGCAATATAGGGGAGCGGGGGGTCACAGATACGCAGTATTTT CASNIGERGVTDTQYF
TRBJ1-1 . . TRBV19 TGTGCCAGTAGTATGCTACAGGGTCGAGCTTTCTTT CASSMLQGRAFF
TRBJ1-1 . . TRBV14 TGTGCCAGCAGCCGACGGGGGGTGAACACTGAAGCTTTCTTT CASSRRGVNTEAFF
TRBJ1-2 . once TRBV7-9 TGTGCCAGCAGCTCATTTAACAACTACACCTTC CASSSFNNYTF
TRBJ1-2 TRBD1 . TRBV7-9 TGTGCCAGCAGCTTAGCGGGACAGGGCGCCCGTTATGGCTACACCTTC CASSLAGQGARYGYTF
TRBJ2-7 . . TRBV5-3 TGTGCCAGAAGCCCAGTGTACGAGCAGTACTTC CARSPVYEQYF
TRBJ1-2 . . TRBV4-3 TGCGCCAGCAGCCAAGACTCCAGGAGGGGCTACACCTTC CASSQDSRRGYTF
TRBJ2-2 TRBD2 . TRBV2 TGTGCCAGCAGTGCGACAAGCGGGGGGGCCGACACCGGGGAGCTGTTTTTT CASSATSGGADTGELFF
TRBJ1-4 . . TRBV6-4 TGTGCCAGTTCCTCTCTACAGGGCAGGTGTATGGAAAAACTGTTTTTT CASSSLQGRCMEKLFF
TRBJ1-1 TRBD1 few TRBV18 TGTGCCAGCTCACCACCGGGACAGGGGAACACTGAAGCTTTCTTT CASSPPGQGNTEAFF